This T cell receptor (beta chain) came from a study of OX40 agonist ivuxolimab in advanced cancers. Findings of the study overall: More expanded clones were found, on average, in CD8+ than in CD4+ T cells.

Assay used: immunoSEQ multiplex PCR; TCRdb lists only in-frame clones, some missing. The data show around 40,000 clones, approximately 86% seen once. Details on this clone: Its target is unknown.

CDR1 and CDR2 from the germline V gene are GTSNPN and SVGIG (reference sequence). V lost 2 bases, J lost 7 bases, and 15 bases lay in between. CDR3 length equals 14 residues. The sample consisted of CD4+ or CD8+ T cells sorted from blood, taken in a trial of the OX40 agonist ivuxolimab. The chain links TRBV30 to TRBJ2-1; no clear D. The sequence derives from an adult with an advanced solid tumor such as melanoma, head and neck, liver or kidney cancer. The chain's CDR3 is CAWSMGLRVNEQFF. CDR3 DNA: TGTGCCTGGAGTATGGGCCTTCGGGTGAATGAGCAGTTCTTC.